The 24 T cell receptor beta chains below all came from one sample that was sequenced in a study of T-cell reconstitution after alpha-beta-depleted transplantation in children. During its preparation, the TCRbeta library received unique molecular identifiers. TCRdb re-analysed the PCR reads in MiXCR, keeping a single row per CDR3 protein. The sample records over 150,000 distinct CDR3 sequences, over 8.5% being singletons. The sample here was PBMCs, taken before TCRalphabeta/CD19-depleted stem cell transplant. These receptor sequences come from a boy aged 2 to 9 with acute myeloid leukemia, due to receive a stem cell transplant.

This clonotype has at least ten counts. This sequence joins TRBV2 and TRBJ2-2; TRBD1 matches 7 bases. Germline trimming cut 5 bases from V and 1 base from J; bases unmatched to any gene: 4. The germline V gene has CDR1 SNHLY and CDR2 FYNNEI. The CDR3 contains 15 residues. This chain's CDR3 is CASSIRTGNTGELFF. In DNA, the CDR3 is TGTGCCAGCAGTATCCGGACAGGGAACACCGGGGAGCTGTTTTTT. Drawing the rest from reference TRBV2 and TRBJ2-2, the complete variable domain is EPEVTQTPSHQVTQMGQEVILRCVPISNHLYFYWYRQILGQKVEFLVSFYNNEISEKSEIFDDQFSVERPDGSNFTLKIRSTKLEDSAMYFCASSIRTGNTGELFFGEGSRLTVL.

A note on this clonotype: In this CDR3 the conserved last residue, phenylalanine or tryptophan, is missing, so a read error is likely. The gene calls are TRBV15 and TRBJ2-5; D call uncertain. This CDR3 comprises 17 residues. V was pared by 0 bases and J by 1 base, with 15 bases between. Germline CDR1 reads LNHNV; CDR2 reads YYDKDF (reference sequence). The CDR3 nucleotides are TGTGCCACCAGCAGAGATGTGCCTACGGGCGTCCAAGAGACCCAGTACTTG. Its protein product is CATSRDVPTGVQETQYL.

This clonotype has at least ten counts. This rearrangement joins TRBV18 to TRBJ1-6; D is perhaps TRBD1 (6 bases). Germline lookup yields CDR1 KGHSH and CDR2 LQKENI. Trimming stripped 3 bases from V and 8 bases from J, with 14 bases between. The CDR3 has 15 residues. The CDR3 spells CASSPGQPNDSPLHF. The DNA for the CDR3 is TGTGCCAGCTCACCCGGACAGCCGAACGATTCACCCCTCCACTTT.

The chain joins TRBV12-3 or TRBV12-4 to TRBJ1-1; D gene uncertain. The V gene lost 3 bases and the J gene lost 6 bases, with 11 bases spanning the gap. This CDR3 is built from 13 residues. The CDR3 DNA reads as TGTGCCAGCAGTTTCCCGTTAACCCCTGAAGCTTTCTTT. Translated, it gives CASSFPLTPEAFF.

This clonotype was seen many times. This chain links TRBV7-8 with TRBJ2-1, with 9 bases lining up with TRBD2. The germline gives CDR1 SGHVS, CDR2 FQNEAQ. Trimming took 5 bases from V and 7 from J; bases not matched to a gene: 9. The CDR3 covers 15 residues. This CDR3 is CASSPRAGGFNEQFF. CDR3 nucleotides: TGTGCCAGCAGCCCAAGAGCGGGAGGCTTTAATGAGCAGTTCTTC.

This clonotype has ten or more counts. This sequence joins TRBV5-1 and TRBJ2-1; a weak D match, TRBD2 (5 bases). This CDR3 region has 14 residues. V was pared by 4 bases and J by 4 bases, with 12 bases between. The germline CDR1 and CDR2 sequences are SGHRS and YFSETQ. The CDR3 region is CASSVSDFYNEQFF. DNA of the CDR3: TGCGCCAGCAGCGTCTCGGACTTTTACAATGAGCAGTTCTTC.

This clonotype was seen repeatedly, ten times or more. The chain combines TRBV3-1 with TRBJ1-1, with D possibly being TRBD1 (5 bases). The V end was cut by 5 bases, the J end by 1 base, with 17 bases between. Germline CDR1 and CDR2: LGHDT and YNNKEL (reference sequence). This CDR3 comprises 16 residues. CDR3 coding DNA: TGTGCCAGCAGCGAAACGGCCGGGACGGAGAACACTGAAGCTTTCTTT. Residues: CASSETAGTENTEAFF.

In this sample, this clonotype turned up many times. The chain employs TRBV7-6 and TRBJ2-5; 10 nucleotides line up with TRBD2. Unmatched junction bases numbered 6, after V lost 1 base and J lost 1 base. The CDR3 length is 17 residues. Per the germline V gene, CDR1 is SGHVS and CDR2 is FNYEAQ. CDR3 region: CASSLGLLAGAQETQYF. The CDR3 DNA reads TGTGCCAGCAGCTTAGGTCTTCTAGCGGGGGCCCAAGAGACCCAGTACTTC.

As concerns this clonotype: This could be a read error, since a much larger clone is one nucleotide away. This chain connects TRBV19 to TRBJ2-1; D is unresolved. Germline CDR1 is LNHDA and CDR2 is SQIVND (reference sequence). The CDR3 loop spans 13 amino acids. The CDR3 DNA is TGTGCCAGTAGTATAGACACGGTCAATGAGCAGCTCTTC. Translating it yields CASSIDTVNEQLF.

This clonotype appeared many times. The CDR3 here is CASSESRQSDTQYF. CDR3 nucleotide sequence: TGCGCCAGCAGTGAGTCGAGGCAGTCAGATACGCAGTATTTT. The gene calls are TRBV10-1 and TRBJ2-3; D remains unclear. Germline CDR1 reads WNHNN; CDR2 reads SYGVQD (reference sequence). With 0 bases removed from V and 4 bases from J, the gap between germline ends came to 8 bases. The CDR3 consists of 14 residues.

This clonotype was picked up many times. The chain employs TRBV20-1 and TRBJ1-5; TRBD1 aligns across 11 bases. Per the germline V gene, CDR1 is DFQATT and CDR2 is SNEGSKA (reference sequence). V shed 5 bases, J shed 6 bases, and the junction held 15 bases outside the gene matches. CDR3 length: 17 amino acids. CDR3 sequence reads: CSAFPGQGAQVAQPQHF. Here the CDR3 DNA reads TGCAGTGCTTTCCCCGGACAGGGGGCGCAGGTCGCTCAGCCCCAGCATTTT.

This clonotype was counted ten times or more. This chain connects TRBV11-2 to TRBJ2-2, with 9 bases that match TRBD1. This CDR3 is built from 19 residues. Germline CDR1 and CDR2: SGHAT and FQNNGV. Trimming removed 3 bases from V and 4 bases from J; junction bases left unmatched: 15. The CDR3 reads CASSFSLAPGQGGTGELFF. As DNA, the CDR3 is TGTGCCAGCAGCTTTAGTCTAGCCCCGGGACAGGGAGGCACCGGGGAGCTGTTTTTT.

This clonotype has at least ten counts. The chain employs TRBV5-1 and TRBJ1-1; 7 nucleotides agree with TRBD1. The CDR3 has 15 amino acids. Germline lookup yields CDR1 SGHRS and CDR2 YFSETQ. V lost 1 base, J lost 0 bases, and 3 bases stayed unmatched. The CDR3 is CASSLQGGMNTEAFF. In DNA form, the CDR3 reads TGCGCCAGCAGCTTGCAGGGGGGAATGAACACTGAAGCTTTCTTT.

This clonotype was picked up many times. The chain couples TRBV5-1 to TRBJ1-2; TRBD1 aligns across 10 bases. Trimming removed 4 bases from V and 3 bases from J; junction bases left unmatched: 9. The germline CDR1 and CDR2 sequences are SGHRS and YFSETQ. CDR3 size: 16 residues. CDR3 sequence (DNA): TGCGCCAGCAGCGCCGCCGGGACAGGGGCTTACTATGGCTACACCTTC. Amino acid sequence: CASSAAGTGAYYGYTF.

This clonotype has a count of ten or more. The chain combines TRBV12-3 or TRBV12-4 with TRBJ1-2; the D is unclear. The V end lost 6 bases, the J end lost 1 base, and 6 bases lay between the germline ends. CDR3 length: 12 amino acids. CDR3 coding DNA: TGTGCCAGCAGAGAGCTTAACTATGGCTACACCTTC. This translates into CASRELNYGYTF.

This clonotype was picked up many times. CDR3: CASSFGVPYNEQFF. The CDR3 DNA follows: TGTGCCAGCAGTTTCGGGGTACCCTACAATGAGCAGTTCTTC. The J gene is TRBJ2-1, the V gene TRBV12-3 or TRBV12-4, with a weak D call TRBD2 (5 bases). Trimming left V 3 bases short and J 2 bases short, with 8 bases between. The CDR3 consists of 14 residues.

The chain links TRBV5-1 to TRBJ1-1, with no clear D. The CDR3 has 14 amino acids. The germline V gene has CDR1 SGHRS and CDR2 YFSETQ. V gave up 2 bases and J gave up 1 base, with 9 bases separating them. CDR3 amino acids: CASSFSGENTEAFF. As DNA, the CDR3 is TGCGCCAGCAGCTTTTCCGGGGAGAACACTGAAGCTTTCTTT.

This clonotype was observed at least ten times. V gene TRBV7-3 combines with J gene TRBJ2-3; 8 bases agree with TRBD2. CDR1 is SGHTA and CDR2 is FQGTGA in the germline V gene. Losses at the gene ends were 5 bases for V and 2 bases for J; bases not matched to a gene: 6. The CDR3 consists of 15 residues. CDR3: CASSIDSGITDTQYF. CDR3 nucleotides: TGTGCCAGCAGCATAGATAGCGGGATCACAGATACGCAGTATTTT. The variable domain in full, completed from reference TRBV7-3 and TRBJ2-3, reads GAGVSQTPSNKVTEKGKYVELRCDPISGHTALYWYRQSLGQGPEFLIYFQGTGAADDSGLPNDRFFAVRPEGSVSTLKIQRTERGDSAVYLCASSIDSGITDTQYFGPGTRLTVL.

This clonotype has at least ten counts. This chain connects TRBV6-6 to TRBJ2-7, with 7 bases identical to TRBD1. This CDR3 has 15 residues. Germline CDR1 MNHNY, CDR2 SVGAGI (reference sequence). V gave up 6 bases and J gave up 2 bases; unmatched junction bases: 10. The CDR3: CASRTGTFRAYEQYF. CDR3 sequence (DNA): TGTGCCAGCAGGACAGGGACATTTCGAGCCTACGAGCAGTACTTC.

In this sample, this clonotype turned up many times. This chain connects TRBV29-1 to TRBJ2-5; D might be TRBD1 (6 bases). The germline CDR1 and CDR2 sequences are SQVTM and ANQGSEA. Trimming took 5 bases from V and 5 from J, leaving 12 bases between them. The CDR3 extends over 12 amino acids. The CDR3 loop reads CSVRGFWETQYF. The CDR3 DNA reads TGCAGCGTTAGGGGGTTTTGGGAGACCCAGTACTTC.

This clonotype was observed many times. This chain's CDR3 is CASSESGWGEQYF. DNA for the CDR3: TGTGCCAGCAGCGAATCGGGGTGGGGCGAGCAGTACTTC. The gene calls are TRBV7-9 and TRBJ2-7; tentatively, D is TRBD2 (5 bases). CDR1 and CDR2 from the germline V gene are SEHNR and FQNEAQ (reference sequence). Trimming stripped 5 bases from V and 6 bases from J, with 14 bases between. The CDR3 consists of 13 residues.

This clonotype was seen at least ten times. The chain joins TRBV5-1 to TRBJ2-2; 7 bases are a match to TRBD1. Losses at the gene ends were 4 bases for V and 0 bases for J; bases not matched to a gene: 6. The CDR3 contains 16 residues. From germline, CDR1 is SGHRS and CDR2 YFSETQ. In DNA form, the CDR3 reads TGCGCCAGCAGCCTCGATGGGACAGCGAACACCGGGGAGCTGTTTTTT. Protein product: CASSLDGTANTGELFF.

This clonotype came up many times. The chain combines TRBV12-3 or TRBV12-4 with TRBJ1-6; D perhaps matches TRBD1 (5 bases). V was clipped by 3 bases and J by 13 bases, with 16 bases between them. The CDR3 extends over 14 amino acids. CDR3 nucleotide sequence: TGTGCCAGCAGTTTGTTAAAAGGGTACAGGCCCCTCCACTTT. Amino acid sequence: CASSLLKGYRPLHF.

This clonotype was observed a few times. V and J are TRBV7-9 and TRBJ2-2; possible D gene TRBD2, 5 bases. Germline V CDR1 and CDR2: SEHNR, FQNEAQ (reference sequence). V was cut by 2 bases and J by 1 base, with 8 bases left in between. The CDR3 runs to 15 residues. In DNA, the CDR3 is TGTGCCAGCAGCTTAAACGGGGAGAACACCGGGGAGCTGTTTTTT. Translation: CASSLNGENTGELFF.